Listed below are T cell receptor beta chains from one sample, sequenced in a study of regulatory T cells in long-lasting Graves disease. TCRdb itself ran the multiplex PCR reads through MiXCR, one entry per CDR3 protein. The sample yields 310,000 or so distinct CDR3 sequences, 22% seen once. Sequenced material: peripheral blood mononuclear cells (PBMCs), taken when the disease was refractory, from a patient treated with antithyroid drugs. All receptors come from a female donor with Graves disease. Both conserved end residues are part of each CDR3. The D gene is left open where the match is weak. Size is stated for part of the rows, as once, few or many counts, or as a class when the clone is expanded.

clone size,D gene,J gene,V gene,CDR3 protein,CDR3 DNA
-,TRBD1,TRBJ2-7,TRBV20-1,CSARSLGQGREQYF,TGCAGTGCTAGGTCACTTGGACAGGGCCGCGAGCAGTACTTC
-,-,TRBJ1-1,TRBV5-5,CASSSSFATPNTEAFF,TGTGCCAGCAGCTCGTCCTTTGCGACACCGAACACTGAAGCTTTCTTT
-,-,TRBJ1-1,TRBV30,CAWSISGLTEAFF,TGTGCCTGGAGTATTTCTGGGCTGACTGAAGCTTTCTTT
few,-,TRBJ2-7,TRBV6-1,CATKDRGSYEQYF,TGTGCCACCAAAGACAGAGGCTCCTACGAGCAGTACTTC
many,TRBD1,TRBJ2-7,TRBV28,CASSDRTGVGEQYF,TGTGCCAGCAGTGATCGGACAGGGGTTGGTGAGCAGTACTTC
few,-,TRBJ2-7,TRBV20-1,CSARDSGVTYEQYF,TGCAGTGCTAGAGATTCTGGAGTAACCTACGAGCAGTACTTC
few,-,TRBJ1-5,TRBV4-1,CASSQVDRDNQPQHF,TGCGCCAGCAGCCAAGTAGACAGAGACAATCAGCCCCAGCATTTT
few,-,TRBJ2-7,TRBV10-3,CAISDGAYSYEQYF,TGTGCCATCAGTGACGGGGCCTACTCCTACGAGCAGTACTTC
few,TRBD1,TRBJ2-5,TRBV30,CAWNPDRGQETQYF,TGTGCCTGGAATCCGGACAGGGGACAAGAGACCCAGTACTTC
-,TRBD2,TRBJ2-7,TRBV7-9,CASSPRAGEEQYF,TGTGCCAGCAGCCCCCGAGCGGGGGAAGAGCAGTACTTC
many,-,TRBJ1-6,TRBV6-1,CASSGTARYNSPLHF,TGTGCCAGCAGTGGGACGGCGAGATATAATTCACCCCTCCACTTT
few,-,TRBJ1-2,TRBV29-1,CSVLDNYGYTF,TGCAGCGTTCTAGACAACTATGGCTACACCTTC
-,-,TRBJ2-2,TRBV5-6,CASSLVSDGELFF,TGTGCCAGCAGCTTAGTATCAGACGGGGAGCTGTTTTTT
many,TRBD1,TRBJ2-7,TRBV7-6,CASSPPPDRDHSYEQYF,TGTGCCAGCAGCCCGCCCCCCGACAGGGATCATTCCTACGAGCAGTACTTC
many,-,TRBJ1-6,TRBV20-1,CSARPGTSYNSPLHF,TGCAGTGCTAGACCCGGGACCTCCTATAATTCACCCCTCCACTTT
many,-,TRBJ2-5,TRBV28,CASSETGTPWTQYF,TGTGCCAGCAGTGAAACGGGGACCCCATGGACCCAGTACTTC
few,-,TRBJ1-4,TRBV9,CASSVGDNHNEKLFF,TGTGCCAGCAGCGTAGGGGACAATCATAATGAAAAACTGTTTTTT
few,TRBD1,TRBJ1-6,TRBV7-2,CASSDATGTGTYNSPLHF,TGTGCCAGCAGCGATGCGACCGGGACAGGGACCTATAATTCACCCCTCCACTTT
-,-,TRBJ1-1,TRBV5-1,CASSFWGNEAFF,TGCGCCAGCAGCTTCTGGGGGAATGAAGCTTTCTTT
many,-,TRBJ1-1,TRBV3-1,CASSQMNTEAFF,TGTGCCAGCAGCCAGATGAACACTGAAGCTTTCTTT
few,-,TRBJ2-4,TRBV6-2/TRBV6-3,CASSYAGPENIQYF,TGTGCCAGCAGTTACGCGGGACCAGAAAACATTCAGTACTTC
-,-,TRBJ1-1,TRBV7-9,CASSSGGSWGTEAFF,TGTGCCAGCAGCTCAGGCGGATCCTGGGGCACTGAAGCTTTCTTT
-,-,TRBJ1-3,TRBV13,CASQTNPSSGNTIYF,TGTGCCAGCCAAACGAACCCTAGCTCTGGAAACACCATATATTTT
many,TRBD1,TRBJ2-7,TRBV7-9,CASSLNAGQGAYEQYF,TGTGCCAGCAGCTTAAATGCGGGACAGGGGGCCTACGAGCAGTACTTC
-,-,TRBJ1-5,TRBV7-8,CASSPLRFLQDQPQHF,TGTGCCAGCAGCCCCCTTCGATTTCTTCAGGATCAGCCCCAGCATTTT
many,TRBD1,TRBJ2-5,TRBV6-1,CASSDGQKGAETQYF,TGTGCCAGCAGCGACGGACAGAAGGGGGCCGAGACCCAGTACTTC